This T cell receptor beta chain is drawn from a study of OX40 agonist ivuxolimab in advanced cancers. The protocol was immunoSEQ multiplex PCR, while the TCRdb copy is restricted to in-frame clones and leaves out a portion. Of 60,000 or so clones listed, over 80% are singletons. The CDR3 length is 15 residues. The ends lost 6 bases at V and 7 bases at J; junction bases unmatched: 14. In germline, CDR1 is SNHLY, CDR2 FYNNEI. The sample was CD4+ or CD8+ T cells sorted from blood, taken in a trial of the OX40 agonist ivuxolimab. The V call is TRBV2, the J call TRBJ2-5, with 7 bases matching TRBD1. The receptor was derived from an adult with an advanced solid tumor such as melanoma, head and neck, liver or kidney cancer. The CDR3 sequence is CASRYRTGRNGTQYF. CDR3 sequence (DNA): TGTGCCAGCAGGTACCGGACAGGACGCAATGGGACCCAGTACTTC.